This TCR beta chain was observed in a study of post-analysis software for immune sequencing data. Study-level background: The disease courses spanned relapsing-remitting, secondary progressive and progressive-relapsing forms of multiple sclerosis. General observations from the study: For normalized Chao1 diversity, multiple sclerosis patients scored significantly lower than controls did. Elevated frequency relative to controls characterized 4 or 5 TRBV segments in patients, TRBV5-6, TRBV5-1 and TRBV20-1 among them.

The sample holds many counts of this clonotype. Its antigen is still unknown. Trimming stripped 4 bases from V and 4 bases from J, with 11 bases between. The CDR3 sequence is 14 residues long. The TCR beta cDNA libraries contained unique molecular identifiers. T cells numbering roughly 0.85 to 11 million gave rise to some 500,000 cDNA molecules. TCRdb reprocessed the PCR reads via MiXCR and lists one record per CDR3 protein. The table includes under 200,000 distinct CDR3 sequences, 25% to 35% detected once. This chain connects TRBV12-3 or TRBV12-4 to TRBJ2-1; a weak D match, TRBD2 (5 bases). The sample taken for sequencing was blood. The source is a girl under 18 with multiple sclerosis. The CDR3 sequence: CASSWRSGYNEQFF. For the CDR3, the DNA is TGTGCCAGCAGTTGGAGGTCTGGGTACAATGAGCAGTTCTTC.